This TCR beta chain was recorded in a study of T cell repertoires in cytomegalovirus infection. Whole-study context: Public TCR beta signatures indicated both CMV infection and matching HLA type.

MiXCR, applied by TCRdb to the reads, yields one record per CDR3 protein. Here the sample spans more than 400,000 distinct CDR3 sequences, about 25% being singletons. V was clipped by 1 base and J by 5 bases; unmatched bases: 5. The germline V gene encodes CDR1 SGHVS and CDR2 FQNEAQ. The CDR3 has 16 residues. This clonotype was seen repeatedly, ten times or more. This TCR was sampled from a human donor in good health (CMV status not recorded). Some clones in this sample may be carry-over from other donors' samples. The rearrangement joins TRBV7-8 to TRBJ2-7; TRBD2 matches 13 bases. Sequenced material: PBMCs. The CDR3 coding sequence is TGTGCCAGCAGCTTAGGGACTAGCGGGAGTAAGGACGAGCAGTACTTC. Translated: CASSLGTSGSKDEQYF.